The 23 T cell receptor beta chains in this list originate from one sample, sequenced in a study of T-cell memory formation after mild COVID-19. Each CDR3 protein is one row after TCRdb ran MiXCR on the 5' RACE reads. The sample holds about 400,000 distinct CDR3 sequences, 20% to 30% seen once. Input material: PBMCs or a T cell subset sorted from them (not recorded which). These TCRs come from an adult woman who had mild COVID-19 (a few samples of this study predate the infection). Cell type and time point are not known.

V usage is TRBV18 and J usage is TRBJ2-5; TRBD2 is a possible D gene (6 bases). Trimming took 3 bases from V and 0 from J, leaving 14 bases between them. CDR1 KGHSH and CDR2 LQKENI come from the germline V gene. This CDR3 is built from 16 residues. CDR3 bases: TGTGCCAGCTCACCCCTCCAGGCTAGCGACCAAGAGACCCAGTACTTC. It specifies CASSPLQASDQETQYF.

The chain joins TRBV29-1 to TRBJ1-1, with TRBD1 matching over 11 bases. The germline gives CDR1 SQVTM, CDR2 ANQGSEA. The CDR3 has 12 amino acids. The J segment lost 6 bases and the V segment lost 7 bases, leaving 4 bases of the junction unmatched. The CDR3 sequence is CSAGQGAAEAFF. DNA for the CDR3: TGCAGCGCTGGACAGGGGGCCGCTGAAGCTTTCTTT.

The chain links TRBV4-3 to TRBJ1-2; maybe TRBD1 (6 bases). The CDR3 is 14 residues long. The germline V gene has CDR1 LGHNA and CDR2 YSLEER. With 0 bases removed from V and 5 bases from J, the gap between germline ends came to 10 bases. CDR3 sequence (DNA): TGCGCCAGCAGCCAAGATCGGGGGCCGTATGGCTACACCTTC. Translation: CASSQDRGPYGYTF.

The CDR3 sequence is CAWSVGRGPHEQYF. The CDR3 region has the DNA TGTGCCTGGAGTGTAGGCAGGGGTCCCCACGAGCAGTACTTC. V gene TRBV30 combines with J gene TRBJ2-7; weak D call: TRBD1 (6 bases). The V and J ends lost 0 bases and 5 bases respectively, with 14 bases between them. CDR1 GTSNPN and CDR2 SVGIG come from the germline V gene (reference sequence). CDR3 length: 14 residues.

The V gene is TRBV7-8, the J gene TRBJ1-1, with 7 nucleotides matching TRBD1. V shed 4 bases, J shed 4 bases, and the junction held 6 bases outside the gene matches. Per the germline V gene, CDR1 is SGHVS and CDR2 is FQNEAQ. The CDR3 runs 14 residues. The CDR3 bases are TGTGCCAGCAGCTCTCAGACAGGGAGCACTGAAGCTTTCTTT. Its translation: CASSSQTGSTEAFF.

This clonotype was counted many times. The chain carries TRBV6-5 and TRBJ1-2, with 10 bases lining up with TRBD1. This CDR3 spans 14 amino acids. The trim removed 6 bases at V and 3 bases at J, leaving 4 bases unmatched. CDR1 is MNHEY, CDR2 SVGAGI, per germline. CDR3 bases: TGTGCCAGCAGGGGACAGGGGTTACACTATGGCTACACCTTC. This translates into CASRGQGLHYGYTF.

V gene TRBV7-6 combines with J gene TRBJ1-1; TRBD1 matches 9 bases. The ends lost 5 bases at V and 4 bases at J; junction bases unmatched: 11. Germline assignment: CDR1 SGHVS and CDR2 FNYEAQ. CDR3 size: 16 residues. CDR3 in DNA: TGTGCCAGCAGCCCCGCCACAGGGGGCGATGGCACTGAAGCTTTCTTT. It translates to CASSPATGGDGTEAFF.

The chain is built from TRBV29-1 and TRBJ2-7; no clear D. This CDR3 region has 11 residues. Trimming took off 7 bases at V and 0 bases at J, with 7 bases between the two ends. Germline loops: CDR1 SQVTM, CDR2 ANQGSEA. The CDR3 here is CSAAHSYEQYF. For the CDR3, the DNA is TGCAGCGCAGCGCACTCCTACGAGCAGTACTTC.

The chain combines TRBV5-1 with TRBJ1-1, with 7 bases that match TRBD1. CDR1 is SGHRS and CDR2 is YFSETQ in the germline V gene. Losses at the gene ends were 0 bases for V and 12 bases for J; bases not matched to a gene: 8. The CDR3 has 13 residues. The CDR3 nucleotides are TGCGCCAGCAGCTTGGACAGGGGCGTTGGTACTTTCTTT. Protein product: CASSLDRGVGTFF.

This clonotype was seen at least ten times. The rearrangement uses TRBV5-1 and TRBJ2-2; unclear D gene. V was trimmed by 0 bases and J by 1 base, leaving 7 bases between them. This CDR3 spans 15 amino acids. CDR1 and CDR2 from the germline V gene are SGHRS and YFSETQ. The CDR3 protein is CASSLGTGNTGELFF. The CDR3 DNA reads TGCGCCAGCAGCTTGGGGACGGGGAACACCGGGGAGCTGTTTTTT.

This clonotype was observed a few times. This chain uses TRBV6-5 with TRBJ2-1, with 9 bases lining up with TRBD2. The CDR3 sequence is 16 residues long. Unmatched junction bases numbered 10, after V lost 5 bases and J lost 5 bases. Germline lookup yields CDR1 MNHEY and CDR2 SVGAGI. Written as DNA, the CDR3 is TGTGCCAGCAGTCCCCGGACTAGCGAGGGAAACAATGAGCAGTTCTTC. It specifies CASSPRTSEGNNEQFF.

V and J are TRBV27 and TRBJ2-7, with 8 bases identical to TRBD1. J lost 2 bases, V lost 7 bases, and 7 bases had no gene match. Germline lookup yields CDR1 MNHEY and CDR2 SMNVEV (reference sequence). CDR3 length equals 14 residues. The CDR3 DNA reads as TGTGCCAGCAATCGACAGGGGCGCCCCTACGAGCAGTACTTC. This encodes CASNRQGRPYEQYF.

The genes are TRBV3-1 and TRBJ1-2; D gene ambiguous. The CDR3 runs 15 residues. Between the trimmed V and J ends, which lost 0 bases and 4 bases, there was a span of 12 bases. The V gene's germline CDR1 is LGHDT and CDR2 YNNKEL (reference sequence). CDR3: CASSQDTNVGYGYTF. In nucleotides, the CDR3 is TGTGCCAGCAGCCAAGATACCAACGTGGGCTATGGCTACACCTTC.

CDR3 in DNA: TGTGCCAGCTCTGCGGGGAGCCCCACTGAAGCTTTCTTT. Residues: CASSAGSPTEAFF. This chain links TRBV28 with TRBJ1-1; no definite D call. The V gene's germline CDR1 is MDHEN and CDR2 SYDVKM. CDR3 length: 13 residues. Trimming shortened V by 8 bases and J by 4 bases, and 14 bases separated the two germline ends.

This clonotype has only a few counts. J is TRBJ1-1 and V is TRBV6-6; D gene unclear. CDR1 and CDR2 (germline): MNHNY, SVGAGI (reference sequence). The CDR3 is 14 residues long. Trimming took 2 bases from V and 6 from J, leaving 13 bases between them. CDR3 in DNA: TGTGCCAGCAGTTACCCCCCGCGGGCCCCTGAAGCTTTCTTT. Encoded protein: CASSYPPRAPEAFF.

This clonotype turned up a few times. This rearrangement joins TRBV9 to TRBJ2-5; D is perhaps TRBD1 (6 bases). Germline values: CDR1 SGDLS, CDR2 YYNGEE. This CDR3 has 15 amino acids. V dropped 0 bases and J dropped 1 base, with 10 bases sitting between them. The CDR3 reads CASSVEGGSQETQYF. The DNA of the CDR3 is TGTGCCAGCAGCGTAGAAGGGGGAAGCCAAGAGACCCAGTACTTC. The variable domain in full, completed from reference TRBV9 and TRBJ2-5, reads DSGVTQTPKHLITATGQRVTLRCSPRSGDLSVYWYQQSLDQGLQFLIQYYNGEERAKGNILERFSAQQFPDLHSELNLSSLELGDSALYFCASSVEGGSQETQYFGPGTRLLVL.

This chain uses TRBV6-5 with TRBJ2-5, with D possibly TRBD1 on 6 matching bases. Germline-derived CDR1 and CDR2 are MNHEY and SVGAGI. With 3 bases removed from V and 4 bases from J, the gap between germline ends came to 15 bases. The CDR3 consists of 15 residues. CDR3 amino acids: CASSYGGGGGETQYF. CDR3 coding DNA: TGTGCCAGCAGTTATGGGGGCGGTGGTGGAGAGACCCAGTACTTC.

This chain joins TRBV29-1 and TRBJ1-2; D remains ambiguous. This CDR3 is built from 10 residues. Germline V gives CDR1 SQVTM, CDR2 ANQGSEA. V was trimmed by 3 bases and J by 7 bases, leaving 6 bases between them. The CDR3 sequence is CSVERSGYTF. CDR3 nucleotides: TGCAGCGTTGAGCGAAGTGGCTACACCTTC.

This clonotype was detected a few times. The J gene is TRBJ2-7, the V gene TRBV7-9, with 10 nucleotides matching TRBD1. Germline loops: CDR1 SEHNR, CDR2 FQNEAQ (reference sequence). The CDR3 length is 17 residues. V shed 4 bases and J 3 bases; nucleotides not matched to a gene: 12. The CDR3: CASSSLGQGTIDYEQYF. The CDR3 coding sequence is TGTGCCAGCAGCTCGTTGGGACAGGGGACTATTGACTACGAGCAGTACTTC.

This clonotype was seen a handful of times. The chain has TRBV4-1 and TRBJ2-1; TRBD2 matches 14 bases. After removal of 4 bases from V and 3 bases from J, the junction contained 8 bases not matched to a gene. This CDR3 is 18 amino acids long. Germline lookup yields CDR1 MGHRA and CDR2 YSYEKL. This chain's CDR3 is CASSPGLAGVGIYNEQFF. The CDR3 DNA reads TGCGCCAGCAGCCCGGGACTAGCGGGAGTCGGGATCTACAATGAGCAGTTCTTC.

The chain links TRBV7-2 to TRBJ2-3, with D perhaps TRBD2 (6 bases). The CDR3 is made up of 13 amino acids. Per germline, CDR1 SGHTA and CDR2 FQGNSA. V lost 9 bases and J 0 bases, leaving 10 bases between the germline ends. The CDR3 loop reads CASTGTSTDTQYF. CDR3 nucleotides: TGTGCCAGTACGGGGACTAGCACAGATACGCAGTATTTT. Full variable domain (outside the CDR3, taken from reference TRBV7-2 and TRBJ2-3): GAGVSQSPSNKVTEKGKDVELRCDPISGHTALYWYRQSLGQGLEFLIYFQGNSAPDKSGLPSDRFSAERTGGSVSTLTIQRTQQEDSAVYLCASTGTSTDTQYFGPGTRLTVL.

This clonotype was recorded many times. The genes are TRBV9 and TRBJ2-3; 13 bases match TRBD2. The trim removed 2 bases at V and 6 bases at J, leaving 9 bases unmatched. The CDR3 covers 17 residues. Per germline, CDR1 SGDLS and CDR2 YYNGEE. The DNA for the CDR3 is TGTGCCAGCAGCGTTAACCCCGGGACTAGCGGGATGGATACGCAGTATTTT. It encodes CASSVNPGTSGMDTQYF.

The chain links TRBV20-1 to TRBJ1-6, with 9 positions matching TRBD1. The germline CDR1 and CDR2 sequences are DFQATT and SNEGSKA (reference sequence). The CDR3 loop spans 17 amino acids. Losses at the gene ends were 0 bases for V and 10 bases for J; bases not matched to a gene: 13. CDR3 nucleotide sequence: TGCAGTGCTAGAGATGGCTTCCGACAGGGGGGGAGGTCACCCCTCCACTTT. It codes for CSARDGFRQGGRSPLHF.